The entry below gives a single T cell receptor (beta chain) sequence along with its context. Its antigen is undetermined. Given a much more abundant clone one base away, this may be a read error. Without the conserved terminal phenylalanine or tryptophan, this CDR3 likely stems from a read error. The data stem from a study of regulatory T cells in long-lasting Graves disease. Findings and limits, study-wide: Segments TRBV28, TRBJ1-2 and TRBJ2-5 showed preferential usage in persistent disease.

Building of the TCR beta libraries involved iRepertoire HTBI primers and Arm-PCR of CDR3 regions. Via MiXCR, TCRdb re-called the multiplex PCR reads, giving one row per CDR3 protein. This sample yields about 400,000 distinct CDR3 sequences, of which less than 25% are seen a single time; around 20% belongs to the top ten. Time point noted: persistent/refractory GD, antithyroid drugs over 5 years with positive TRAb. RNA from PBMCs was the source of the TCR library. The CDR3 is made up of 15 amino acids. Germline CDR1 MNHGY, CDR2 SVAAGI. V dropped 3 bases and J dropped 8; count of bases not matched to a gene: 8.

The material was peripheral blood mononuclear cells (PBMCs), obtained when the disease was refractory, from a patient treated with antithyroid drugs. This receptor was identified in a female donor with Graves disease. The chain is built from TRBV6-9 and TRBJ2-4; TRBD1 aligns across 9 bases. The CDR3 sequence: CASSYSTGGFDIQYL. CDR3 in DNA: TGTGCCAGCAGTTACTCAACAGGGGGCTTTGACATTCAGTACCTC.